This T cell receptor (beta chain) originates from a study of cytomegalovirus exposure and HLA in healthy donors. Points from the study as a whole: Previously analyzed data showed that most TCR beta V segments were productive at a frequency of about 87% or about 30%. The study labeled fewer than 200 TCR beta chains cytomegalovirus-associated. The authors confirmed in vitro that a few CMV-associated chains were specific for CMV antigens.

The CDR3 spans 15 residues. V was shortened by 5 bases and J by 0 bases, with 12 bases between the two germline ends. Germline assignment: CDR1 SGHKS and CDR2 YYEKEE (reference sequence). Vbeta (60) and Jbeta (13) primers were used in the PCR. The data were produced by immunoSEQ multiplex PCR, yet TCRdb's version contains in-frame clones alone and is incomplete. The sample holds hundreds of thousands of clones, less than 85% seen once. On this clone itself: Its specificity is not known.

The V and J genes are TRBV5-5 and TRBJ1-5, with D perhaps TRBD1 (6 bases). The receptor's source is a young man in good health and CMV-seronegative. Sequencing used PBMCs. The CDR3, as DNA: TGTGCCAGCAGAGGCGGACAGTTTAGCAATCAGCCCCAGCATTTT. It encodes CASRGGQFSNQPQHF.